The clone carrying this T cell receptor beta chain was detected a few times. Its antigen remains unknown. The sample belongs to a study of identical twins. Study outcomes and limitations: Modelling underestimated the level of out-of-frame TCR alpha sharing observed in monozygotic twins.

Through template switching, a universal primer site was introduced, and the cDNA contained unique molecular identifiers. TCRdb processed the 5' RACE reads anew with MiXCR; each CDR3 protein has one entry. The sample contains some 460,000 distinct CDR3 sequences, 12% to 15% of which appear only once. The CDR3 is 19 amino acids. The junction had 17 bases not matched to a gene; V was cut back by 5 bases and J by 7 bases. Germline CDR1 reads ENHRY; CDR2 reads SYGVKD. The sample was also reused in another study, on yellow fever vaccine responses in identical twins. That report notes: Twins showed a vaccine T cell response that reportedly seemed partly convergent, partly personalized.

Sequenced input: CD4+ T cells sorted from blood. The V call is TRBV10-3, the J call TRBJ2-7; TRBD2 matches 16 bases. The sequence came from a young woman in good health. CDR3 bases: TGTGCCATCAGTCACGCGGGACTAGCGGGAGGGCCTGGGCTCGGTGAGCAGTACTTC. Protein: CAISHAGLAGGPGLGEQYF.